Following are 15 T cell receptor beta chains from one sample sequenced in a study of blood T cell repertoires in COVID-19. This table comes from immunoSEQ multiplex PCR, and its TCRdb copy is limited to in-frame clones, with some not included. The table shows around 130,000 clones, with 80% to 90% occurring only once. Sequenced input: peripheral blood. These receptors all come from a woman aged 55 to 70 with acute or convalescent COVID-19.

The count of this clone is one. In DNA form, the CDR3 reads TGTGCCAGCAGCAGACTACGGGACAGCGGATCAGCTTTCTTT. Amino acids: CASSRLRDSGSAFF. This chain joins TRBV7-9 and TRBJ1-1; 7 nucleotides line up with TRBD1. The CDR3 extends over 14 amino acids. Germline trimming cut 5 bases from V and 10 bases from J; bases unmatched to any gene: 13. CDR1 is SEHNR and CDR2 is FQNEAQ in the germline V gene (reference sequence). Supplemented by reference TRBV7-9 and TRBJ1-1, the full variable domain reads DTGVSQNPRHKITKRGQNVTFRCDPISEHNRLYWYRQTLGQGPEFLTYFQNEAQLEKSRLLSDRFSAERPKGSFSTLEIQRTEQGDSAMYLCASSRLRDSGSAFFGQGTRLTVV.

The chain joins TRBV11-2 to TRBJ1-1, with unresolved D. Trimming took 1 base from V and 5 from J, leaving 11 bases between them. CDR1 and CDR2 (germline): SGHAT, FQNNGV. The CDR3 runs 14 residues. CDR3 region: CASSLAQVSTEAFF. Here the CDR3 DNA reads TGTGCCAGCAGCTTAGCGCAGGTCTCAACTGAAGCTTTCTTT. Full variable domain (outside the CDR3, taken from reference TRBV11-2 and TRBJ1-1): EAGVAQSPRYKIIEKRQSVAFWCNPISGHATLYWYQQILGQGPKLLIQFQNNGVVDDSQLPKDRFSAERLKGVDSTLKIQPAKLEDSAVYLCASSLAQVSTEAFFGQGTRLTVV.

This chain links TRBV15 with TRBJ1-2; no clear D. Trimming cost V 1 base and J 3 bases, with 18 bases left between them. Per the germline V gene, CDR1 is LNHNV and CDR2 is YYDKDF (reference sequence). The CDR3 has 17 amino acids. CDR3 sequence (DNA): TGTGCCACCAGCAGAGGAGGGTATTCCGGGAGGGACTATGGCTACACCTTC. Protein: CATSRGGYSGRDYGYTF.

The chain combines TRBV28 with TRBJ1-1; D ambiguous. Germline assignment: CDR1 MDHEN and CDR2 SYDVKM. V was trimmed by 4 bases and J by 4 bases, leaving 4 bases between them. The CDR3 has 11 residues. CDR3 amino acids: CASSYSTEAFF. The CDR3 nucleotides read TGTGCCAGCAGTTACTCCACTGAAGCTTTCTTT.

The chain is built from TRBV7-2 and TRBJ1-1; 10 bases are a match to TRBD1. This CDR3 comprises 16 residues. The V segment lost 4 bases and the J segment 2 bases; nucleotides outside the gene matches: 7. Germline V gene sequence: CDR1 SGHTA, CDR2 FQGNSA. The CDR3 is CASSYSSTGGNTEAFF. The CDR3 nucleotides are TGTGCCAGCAGCTACTCCTCGACAGGGGGCAACACTGAAGCTTTCTTT.

This clone was seen only once. The genes are TRBV19 and TRBJ2-1, with 9 positions matching TRBD1. Per the germline V gene, CDR1 is LNHDA and CDR2 is SQIVND (reference sequence). CDR3 length: 14 residues. J was trimmed by 8 bases and V by 6 bases; bases with no gene match: 8. The CDR3 sequence: CASSAGTGIDEQFF. The DNA of the CDR3 is TGTGCCAGTAGCGCCGGGACAGGGATCGATGAGCAGTTCTTC.

This chain uses TRBV3-1 (or the pseudogene TRBV3-2) with TRBJ2-2, with D possibly TRBD2 on 6 matching bases. Germline CDR1 reads LGHDT; CDR2 reads YNNKEL (reference sequence). V lost 6 bases and J 6 bases, leaving 20 bases between the germline ends. CDR3 length equals 16 residues. The CDR3 sequence is CASRSTRTIHPGELFF. The CDR3, as DNA: TGTGCCAGCAGGTCGACCAGGACTATTCATCCCGGGGAGCTGTTTTTT.

The V gene is TRBV4-1, the J gene TRBJ1-2; maybe TRBD1 (5 bases). The CDR3 covers 17 residues. Trimming left V 0 bases short and J 4 bases short, with 18 bases between. From germline, CDR1 is MGHRA and CDR2 YSYEKL. The CDR3 loop is CASSQDQWQGVGYGYTF. The CDR3 DNA is TGCGCCAGCAGCCAAGATCAATGGCAGGGCGTCGGCTATGGCTACACCTTC.

The chain links TRBV11-2 to TRBJ1-6, with TRBD1 matching 10 bases. CDR1 and CDR2 from the germline V gene are SGHAT and FQNNGV. After removal of 5 bases from V and 6 bases from J, the junction contained 10 bases not matched to a gene. This CDR3 has 17 amino acids. The CDR3 region is CASSPLRRTGGNSPLHF. The CDR3 DNA reads as TGTGCCAGCAGCCCTCTGCGGCGGACAGGGGGTAATTCACCCCTCCACTTT. The full variable domain, with the rest looked up from reference TRBV11-2 and TRBJ1-6, is EAGVAQSPRYKIIEKRQSVAFWCNPISGHATLYWYQQILGQGPKLLIQFQNNGVVDDSQLPKDRFSAERLKGVDSTLKIQPAKLEDSAVYLCASSPLRRTGGNSPLHFGNGTRLTVT.

The CDR3 coding sequence is TGTGCCAGCCGAACTTCGGCGGGAGGGAACACCGGGGAGCTGTTTTTT. As protein: CASRTSAGGNTGELFF. The chain is built from TRBV28 and TRBJ2-2, with 8 bases aligning to TRBD2. V was clipped by 8 bases and J by 1 base; unmatched bases: 9. CDR1 and CDR2 from the germline V gene are MDHEN and SYDVKM. This CDR3 contains 16 residues.

The rearrangement links TRBV6-5 to TRBJ1-2; D possibly corresponds to TRBD1 (6 bases). This CDR3 has 14 residues. Trimming removed 5 bases at V and 7 bases at J, with 17 bases between. In germline, CDR1 is MNHEY, CDR2 SVGAGI. The CDR3 DNA sequence: TGTGCCAGCAGTCGGGACACCTCCCCTGCTGGCTACACCTTC. This translates into CASSRDTSPAGYTF.

This clone was observed once. This sequence joins TRBV9 and TRBJ2-3, with 7 bases lining up with TRBD2. Unmatched junction bases numbered 6, after V lost 0 bases and J lost 2 bases. CDR1 is SGDLS and CDR2 is YYNGEE in the germline V gene. This CDR3 has 16 amino acids. The CDR3 is CASSVAAGAITDTQYF. The CDR3 DNA sequence: TGTGCCAGCAGCGTAGCGGCGGGAGCTATCACAGATACGCAGTATTTT.

This sequence joins TRBV15 and TRBJ1-1; D perhaps matches TRBD1 (6 bases). Between the trimmed V and J ends, which lost 3 bases and 1 base, there was a span of 12 bases. The CDR3 consists of 15 residues. CDR1 LNHNV and CDR2 YYDKDF come from the germline V gene (reference sequence). The CDR3, as DNA: TGTGCCACCAGCAGTAAACAGGGAGCGAACACTGAAGCTTTCTTT. Translation: CATSSKQGANTEAFF.

The chain carries TRBV5-1 and TRBJ1-2; 9 bases line up with TRBD1. Unmatched junction bases numbered 7, after V lost 4 bases and J lost 6 bases. CDR3 length: 14 residues. CDR1 is SGHRS, CDR2 YFSETQ, per germline. CDR3 in amino acids: CASSAGTGSNGYTF. CDR3 nucleotide sequence: TGCGCCAGCAGCGCCGGGACAGGGTCGAATGGCTACACCTTC.

In its sample, this clone was seen a few times. The rearrangement uses TRBV3-1 (or the pseudogene TRBV3-2) and TRBJ1-2, with no clear D. The CDR3 is 12 amino acids. The germline V gene encodes CDR1 LGHDT and CDR2 YNNKEL (reference sequence). Trimming took 3 bases from V and 2 from J, leaving 4 bases between them. Here the CDR3 DNA reads TGTGCCAGCAGCCATAGAAACTATGGCTACACCTTC. This sequence encodes CASSHRNYGYTF.